The clone carrying this T cell receptor beta chain occurred a few times. Its target is not known. Losses at the gene ends were 7 bases for V and 4 bases for J; bases not matched to a gene: 8. From germline, CDR1 is SNHLY and CDR2 FYNNEI. CDR3 length equals 14 residues. Libraries of TCR beta came from quantitative 5'-RACE with molecular barcodes. One entry per CDR3 protein, called by TCRdb with MiXCR from the 5' RACE reads. The sample records about 540,000 distinct CDR3 sequences, roughly 13% being singletons. This sample is drawn from a study of CD8 T cells in ankylosing spondylitis. Findings of the study overall: Made up of about eight highly homologous variants, a TCR beta motif appeared characteristic of ankylosing spondylitis blood. In reactive arthritis synovial fluid and blood, some motif variants had been reported before.

The clonotype was recovered from a male donor with ankylosing spondylitis. Sequencing was performed on blood, either unsorted or a sorted T cell fraction (not recorded which). This chain uses TRBV2 with TRBJ2-3, with TRBD2 identical over 7 bases. The CDR3 reads CASIVGGPPDTQYF. The CDR3 DNA is TGTGCCAGCATAGTGGGAGGGCCCCCAGATACGCAGTATTTT.